One and the same sample provided the 20 T cell receptor beta chains below, sequenced in a study of blood T cell repertoires in COVID-19. Here immunoSEQ multiplex PCR was the method, and the copy in TCRdb shows in-frame clones only, minus some. The sample consists of about 78,000 clones, 90% of them appearing once. The sample taken for sequencing was peripheral blood. The receptor set was obtained from a woman aged 45 to 65 in a cohort sampled during active COVID-19.

The chain has TRBV5-1 and TRBJ2-6; possible D gene TRBD2, 6 bases. The CDR3 covers 17 residues. Trimming stripped 5 bases from V and 0 bases from J, with 15 bases between. Germline V gene lookup returns CDR1 SGHRS and CDR2 YFSETQ. CDR3 coding DNA: TGCGCCAGCAGTCCAGGGACTCTGAACTCTGGGGCCAACGTCCTGACTTTC. Translated, it gives CASSPGTLNSGANVLTF.

This sequence joins TRBV18 and TRBJ1-2; perhaps TRBD1 as D (5 bases). The CDR3 sequence is 15 residues long. Looked up from germline, CDR1 is KGHSH and CDR2 is LQKENI. Trimming took 0 bases from V and 2 from J, leaving 10 bases between them. The CDR3 region has the DNA TGTGCCAGCTCACCACCTAGCCCAGGGAACTATGGCTACACCTTC. The encoded protein is CASSPPSPGNYGYTF.

V is TRBV29-1 and J is TRBJ1-1; the D gene is possibly TRBD1 (5 bases). The germline V gene encodes CDR1 SQVTM and CDR2 ANQGSEA. The CDR3 is 14 residues long. Trimming stripped 6 bases from V and 1 base from J, with 15 bases between. The CDR3 DNA is TGCAGCGTGGTGACGGGGGGACGGAACACTGAAGCTTTCTTT. Its protein product is CSVVTGGRNTEAFF.

The chain carries TRBV19 and TRBJ1-6, with D possibly being TRBD1 (5 bases). Germline V CDR1 and CDR2: LNHDA, SQIVND (reference sequence). V gave up 7 bases and J gave up 8 bases, with 12 bases separating them. The CDR3 runs 13 residues. CDR3 loop: CASNRHPDSPLHF. CDR3 DNA sequence: TGTGCCAGTAACAGGCACCCTGATTCACCCCTCCACTTT.

This clone has a single count. The chain is built from TRBV7-2 and TRBJ1-2, with D unclear. Trimming took 7 bases from V and 7 from J, leaving 10 bases between them. Germline-derived CDR1 and CDR2 are SGHTA and FQGNSA. This CDR3 comprises 11 residues. The CDR3 loop reads CASTLSGGYTF. In DNA form, the CDR3 reads TGTGCCAGCACTCTATCGGGTGGCTACACCTTC.

The chain links TRBV5-6 to TRBJ2-3; 12 bases match TRBD2. After removal of 2 bases from V and 2 bases from J, the junction contained 3 bases not matched to a gene. This CDR3 spans 16 amino acids. Germline values: CDR1 SGHDT, CDR2 YYEEEE. The CDR3 nucleotides are TGTGCCAGCAGCTTTAGGACTAGCGGGACCACAGATACGCAGTATTTT. Translated: CASSFRTSGTTDTQYF.

The chain is built from TRBV28 and TRBJ2-2, with D perhaps matching TRBD1 (6 bases). CDR1 and CDR2 (germline): MDHEN, SYDVKM. Trimming left V 11 bases short and J 4 bases short, with 14 bases between. CDR3 length: 13 residues. CDR3 region: CASWGPSTGELFF. The CDR3 coding sequence is TGTGCCTCCTGGGGGCCGAGCACCGGGGAGCTGTTTTTT.

This chain's CDR3 is CASSYLSGTAEAFF. CDR3 DNA sequence: TGTGCCAGCAGCTATTTGTCGGGAACCGCTGAAGCTTTCTTT. V and J are TRBV11-2 and TRBJ1-1; D is undetermined. Germline V CDR1 and CDR2: SGHAT, FQNNGV. V shed 4 bases and J shed 6 bases, with 15 bases lying between them. The CDR3 runs 14 residues.

The chain links TRBV5-1 to TRBJ2-7; D possibly corresponds to TRBD1 (6 bases). V shed 0 bases and J shed 4 bases, with 26 bases lying between them. The length of the CDR3 is 19 residues. Germline CDR1 reads SGHRS; CDR2 reads YFSETQ. CDR3 protein: CASSLAAGLNRAPLYEQYF. DNA of the CDR3: TGCGCCAGCAGCTTGGCCGCGGGCCTCAACAGGGCTCCACTATACGAGCAGTACTTC.

The gene calls are TRBV30 and TRBJ2-7; 11 bases agree with TRBD2. Germline loops: CDR1 GTSNPN, CDR2 SVGIG (reference sequence). The CDR3 has 13 residues. CDR3 DNA sequence: TGTGCGTCCGGGACTAGCGGACTCTACGAGCAGTACTTC. It specifies CASGTSGLYEQYF.

This chain links TRBV7-3 with TRBJ1-6, with a weak D call TRBD1 (5 bases). CDR3 length equals 13 residues. Deletions cut 5 bases from V and 6 bases from J, with 8 bases between. Germline CDR1 is SGHTA and CDR2 is FQGTGA. CDR3 sequence reads: CASSAGPNSPLHF. DNA of the CDR3: TGTGCCAGCAGCGCAGGGCCTAATTCACCCCTCCACTTT.

The V and J genes are TRBV19 and TRBJ1-5; 7 bases are shared with TRBD1. Germline lookup yields CDR1 LNHDA and CDR2 SQIVND (reference sequence). This CDR3 comprises 13 residues. The trim removed 6 bases at V and 5 bases at J, leaving 4 bases unmatched. This CDR3 is CASSGQDYQPQHF. The CDR3 bases are TGTGCCAGTAGCGGACAGGATTATCAGCCCCAGCATTTT.

This clone came up once. The CDR3 DNA sequence: TGTGCCAGCAGGGGAGGGGACTCCTACGAGCAGTACTTC. Its translation: CASRGGDSYEQYF. This chain joins TRBV27 and TRBJ2-7; 7 bases are a match to TRBD2. Trimming cost V 6 bases and J 0 bases; bases outside gene matches: 2. Germline values: CDR1 MNHEY, CDR2 SMNVEV (reference sequence). This CDR3 is 13 amino acids long.

This CDR3 is CASTARGHYEQYF. In DNA, the CDR3 is TGTGCCAGTACGGCGAGGGGGCACTACGAGCAGTACTTC. The chain is built from TRBV19 and TRBJ2-7; 7 bases match TRBD1. The CDR3 sequence is 13 residues long. Trimming cost V 7 bases and J 3 bases; bases outside gene matches: 6. Germline V gene sequence: CDR1 LNHDA, CDR2 SQIVND (reference sequence).

The chain carries TRBV28 and TRBJ2-4; D ambiguous. With 7 bases removed from V and 14 bases from J, the gap between germline ends came to 6 bases. CDR1 and CDR2 (germline): MDHEN, SYDVKM. The CDR3 is 8 amino acids. The CDR3 DNA is TGTGCCAGCACCCCCAAGTACTTC. Protein: CASTPKYF.

This chain links TRBV6-4 with TRBJ2-1, with D perhaps TRBD2 (5 bases). Looked up from germline, CDR1 is MRHNA and CDR2 is SNTAGT. CDR3 length: 14 amino acids. V lost 4 bases and J 5 bases, leaving 12 bases between the germline ends. As DNA, the CDR3 is TGTGCCAGCAGTGCAGCGGCTCGACACAATGAGCAGTTCTTC. Translated, it gives CASSAAARHNEQFF.

The chain employs TRBV6-6 and TRBJ1-5, with TRBD1 matching over 9 bases. The CDR3 contains 15 residues. Germline assignment: CDR1 MNHNY and CDR2 SVGAGI (reference sequence). V lost 6 bases and J lost 9; bases outside the gene matches: 12. CDR3 DNA sequence: TGTGCCAGCAGCTCAGGGACAGGGTCAAGGCGGCCCCAGCATTTT. Protein: CASSSGTGSRRPQHF.

This chain connects TRBV28 to TRBJ1-6, with D hard to call. Per the germline V gene, CDR1 is MDHEN and CDR2 is SYDVKM. This CDR3 is 13 amino acids long. Deletions cut 3 bases from V and 13 bases from J, with 13 bases between. CDR3 nucleotide sequence: TGTGCCAGCAGTTTCCTAGGTCAACTCCCCCTCCACTTT. Amino acid sequence: CASSFLGQLPLHF. Combining the CDR3 with reference TRBV28 and TRBJ1-6 gives the whole variable domain DVKVTQSSRYLVKRTGEKVFLECVQDMDHENMFWYRQDPGLGLRLIYFSYDVKMKEKGDIPEGYSVSREKKERFSLILESASTNQTSMYLCASSFLGQLPLHFGNGTRLTVT.

The CDR3 DNA follows: TGCGCCAGCAGCTTGGCCGGGACTAGCGGGAGAGGGGAGACCCAGTACTTC. Protein product: CASSLAGTSGRGETQYF. The chain carries TRBV5-1 and TRBJ2-5; TRBD2 matches 14 bases. V was pared by 0 bases and J by 5 bases, with 6 bases of the junction left unmatched. Per the germline V gene, CDR1 is SGHRS and CDR2 is YFSETQ. CDR3 length: 17 residues.

V and J are TRBV28 and TRBJ2-5; 7 positions match TRBD1. The V segment lost 10 bases and the J segment 5 bases; nucleotides outside the gene matches: 10. Germline CDR1 reads MDHEN; CDR2 reads SYDVKM. The CDR3 consists of 13 residues. For the CDR3, the DNA is TGTGCCATATCCGACAGGGAGAAGGAGACCCAGTACTTC. This codes for CAISDREKETQYF.